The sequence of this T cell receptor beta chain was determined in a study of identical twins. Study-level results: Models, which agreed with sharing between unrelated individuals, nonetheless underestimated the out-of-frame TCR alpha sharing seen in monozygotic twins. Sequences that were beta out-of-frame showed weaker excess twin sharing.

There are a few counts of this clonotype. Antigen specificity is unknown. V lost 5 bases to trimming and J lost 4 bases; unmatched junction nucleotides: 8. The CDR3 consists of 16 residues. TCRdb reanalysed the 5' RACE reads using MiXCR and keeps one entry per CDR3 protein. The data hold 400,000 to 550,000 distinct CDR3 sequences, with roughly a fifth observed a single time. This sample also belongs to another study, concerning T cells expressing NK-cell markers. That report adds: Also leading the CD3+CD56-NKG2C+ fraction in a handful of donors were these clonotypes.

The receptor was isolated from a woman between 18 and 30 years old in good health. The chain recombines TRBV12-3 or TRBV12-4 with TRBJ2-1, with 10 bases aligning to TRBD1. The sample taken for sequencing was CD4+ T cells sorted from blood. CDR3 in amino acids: CASSPFRDRGYNEQFF. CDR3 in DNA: TGTGCCAGCAGTCCTTTCCGGGACAGGGGATACAATGAGCAGTTCTTC.